The text below deals with one T cell receptor beta chain. The antigen remains undetermined. These data are taken from a study of STAT5B mutations in CD4+ large granular lymphocyte leukemia. CDR3 size: 14 residues. Germline V CDR1 and CDR2: LNHDA, SQIVND (reference sequence). The V gene end was trimmed by 6 bases and the J gene end by 5 bases; junction bases not matched to a gene: 9. Original data processing: Lowest detectable productive clonotype frequency was 2.59 x 10-5. TCRdb's copy holds only in-frame clones and misses some; the assay was immunoSEQ multiplex PCR. The V and J calls and clone size come from that table; D and trimming were worked out from the DNA. The data show 28,000 or so clones, around 78% seen once. Findings and limits, study-wide: Top patient clones used TRBV06 genes more often: 8/27 versus 2/35 in controls.

This TCR derives from a human donor in good health. What was sequenced was CD4+ T cells from blood buffy coats. The chain is built from TRBV19 and TRBJ2-5, with 7 positions matching TRBD1. This CDR3 reads CASSPLGGRETQYF. The CDR3 bases are TGTGCCAGTAGCCCCTTAGGGGGCCGGGAGACCCAGTACTTC.